What follows describes a single T cell receptor beta chain. The repertoire was sequenced with immunoSEQ multiplex PCR; TCRdb's copy has only in-frame clones and lacks some. The table shows 200,000 to 250,000 clones, with around 85% occurring only once. Seattle researchers signed up patients amid active infection and tracked them longitudinally. Trimming at V came to 4 bases and at J to 1 base, leaving 5 bases not matched to a gene. This CDR3 comprises 15 residues. CDR1 and CDR2 from the germline V gene are LGHDT and YNNKEL (reference sequence). The data belong to a study of blood T cell repertoires in COVID-19. As for the study in general: Spain, Italy and the United States supplied samples that represented acute and convalescent COVID-19. PBMCs, B-cell-depleted T cells, or T cells provided the cDNA or gDNA that made up the material.

This receptor was identified in a woman aged 70-85 years with COVID-19, enrolled during active disease. This chain uses TRBV3-1 (or the pseudogene TRBV3-2) with TRBJ1-1, with 8 nucleotides matching TRBD1. The sequencing input was peripheral blood. Written as DNA, the CDR3 is TGTGCCAGCAGCCCGAAAACAGGGGGGAACACTGAAGCTTTCTTT. Translated: CASSPKTGGNTEAFF.